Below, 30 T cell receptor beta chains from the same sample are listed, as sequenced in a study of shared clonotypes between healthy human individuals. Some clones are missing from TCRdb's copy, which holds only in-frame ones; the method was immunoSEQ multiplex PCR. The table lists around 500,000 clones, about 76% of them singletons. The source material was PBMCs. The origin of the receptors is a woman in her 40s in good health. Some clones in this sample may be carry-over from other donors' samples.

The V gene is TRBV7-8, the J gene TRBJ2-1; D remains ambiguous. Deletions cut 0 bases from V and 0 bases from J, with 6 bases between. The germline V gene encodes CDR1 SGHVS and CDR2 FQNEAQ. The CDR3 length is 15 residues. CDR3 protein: CASSLARISYNEQFF. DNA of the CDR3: TGTGCCAGCAGCTTAGCCCGGATCTCCTACAATGAGCAGTTCTTC.

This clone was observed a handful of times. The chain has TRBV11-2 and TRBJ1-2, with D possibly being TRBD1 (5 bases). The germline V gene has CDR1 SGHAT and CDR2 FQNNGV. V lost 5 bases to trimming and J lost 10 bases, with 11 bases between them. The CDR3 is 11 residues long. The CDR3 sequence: CASSIIRDYTF. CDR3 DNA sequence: TGTGCCAGCAGCATCATCAGGGACTACACCTTC.

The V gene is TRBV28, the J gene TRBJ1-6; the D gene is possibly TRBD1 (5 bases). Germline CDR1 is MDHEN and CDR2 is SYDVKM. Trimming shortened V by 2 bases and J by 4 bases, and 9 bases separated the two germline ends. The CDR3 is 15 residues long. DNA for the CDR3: TGTGCCAGCAGTTTAAACGGGGGATATAATTCACCCCTCCACTTT. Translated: CASSLNGGYNSPLHF.

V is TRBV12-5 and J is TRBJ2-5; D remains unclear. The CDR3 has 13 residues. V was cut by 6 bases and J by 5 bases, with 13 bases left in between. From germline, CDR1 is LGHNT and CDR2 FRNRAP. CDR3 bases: TGTGCTAGTGGAACGGGTGGGTGGGAGACCCAGTACTTC. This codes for CASGTGGWETQYF.

The CDR3 reads CASSLGTGPYEQYF. In nucleotides, the CDR3 is TGCGCCAGCAGCTTGGGGACAGGCCCCTACGAGCAGTACTTC. The chain carries TRBV5-1 and TRBJ2-7, with 7 bases lining up with TRBD1. This CDR3 contains 14 residues. Germline CDR1 reads SGHRS; CDR2 reads YFSETQ. J gave up 2 bases and V 0 bases, and 2 bases lay outside the gene matches.

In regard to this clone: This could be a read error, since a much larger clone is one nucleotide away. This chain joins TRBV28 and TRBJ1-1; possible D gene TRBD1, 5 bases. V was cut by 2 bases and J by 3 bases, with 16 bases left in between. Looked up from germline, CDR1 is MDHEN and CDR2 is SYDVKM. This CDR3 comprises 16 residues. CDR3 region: CASSLPGRGRDTEAFF. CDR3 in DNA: TGTGCCAGCAGTTTACCGGGGAGGGGCAGGGACACTGAAGCTTTCTTT. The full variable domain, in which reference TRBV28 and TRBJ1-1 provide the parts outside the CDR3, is DVKVTQSSRYLVKRTGEKVFLECVQDMDHENMFWYRQDPGLGLRLIYFSYDVKMKEKGDIPEGYSVSREKKERFSLILESASTNQTSMYLCASSLPGRGRDTEAFFGQGTRLTVV.

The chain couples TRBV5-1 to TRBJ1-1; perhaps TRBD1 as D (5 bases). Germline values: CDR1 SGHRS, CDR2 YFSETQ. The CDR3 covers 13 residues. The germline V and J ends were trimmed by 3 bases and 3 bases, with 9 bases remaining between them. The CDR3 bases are TGCGCCAGCAGCTCTGTGGGGGACACTGAAGCTTTCTTT. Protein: CASSSVGDTEAFF.

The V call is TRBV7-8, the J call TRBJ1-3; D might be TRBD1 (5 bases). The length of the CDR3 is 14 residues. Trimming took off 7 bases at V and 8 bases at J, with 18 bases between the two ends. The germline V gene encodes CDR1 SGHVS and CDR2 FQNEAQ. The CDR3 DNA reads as TGTGCCAGCACCATACAGGCTTTGGGGGACACCATATATTTT. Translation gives CASTIQALGDTIYF.

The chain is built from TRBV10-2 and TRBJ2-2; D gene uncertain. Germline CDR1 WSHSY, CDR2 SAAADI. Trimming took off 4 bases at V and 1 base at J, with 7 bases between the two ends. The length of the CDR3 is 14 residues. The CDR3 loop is CASSGGKNTGELFF. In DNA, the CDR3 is TGCGCCAGCAGTGGAGGCAAGAACACCGGGGAGCTGTTTTTT.

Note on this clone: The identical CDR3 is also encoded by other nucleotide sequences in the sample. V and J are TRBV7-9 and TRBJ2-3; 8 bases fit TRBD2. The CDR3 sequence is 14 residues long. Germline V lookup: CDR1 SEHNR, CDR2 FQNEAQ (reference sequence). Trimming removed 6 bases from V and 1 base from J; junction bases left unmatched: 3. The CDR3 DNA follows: TGTGCCAGCAGTCCGACTAGCGGCACAGATACGCAGTATTTT. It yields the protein CASSPTSGTDTQYF.

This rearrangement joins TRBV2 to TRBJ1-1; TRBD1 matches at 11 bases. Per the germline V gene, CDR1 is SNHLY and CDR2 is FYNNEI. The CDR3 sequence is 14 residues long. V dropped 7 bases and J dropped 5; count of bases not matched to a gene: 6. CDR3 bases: TGTGCCAGCATCCCGGGGACAGGGGGAACTGAAGCTTTCTTT. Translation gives CASIPGTGGTEAFF.

The CDR3 reads CASSMGDSGANVLTF. As DNA, the CDR3 is TGTGCCAGTAGTATGGGGGACTCTGGGGCCAACGTCCTGACTTTC. The rearrangement links TRBV19 to TRBJ2-6; D is tentatively TRBD1 or TRBD2 (5 bases each). There are 15 residues in the CDR3. Germline V gene data show CDR1 as LNHDA and CDR2 as SQIVND (reference sequence). Trimming took 3 bases from V and 0 from J, leaving 6 bases between them.

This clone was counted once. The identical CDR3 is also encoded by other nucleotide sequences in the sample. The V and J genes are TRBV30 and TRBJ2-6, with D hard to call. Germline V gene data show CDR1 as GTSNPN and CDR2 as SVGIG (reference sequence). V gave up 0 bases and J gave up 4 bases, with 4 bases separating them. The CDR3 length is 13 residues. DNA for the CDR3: TGTGCCTGGAGTGTAGGAGGGGCCAACGTCCTGACTTTC. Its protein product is CAWSVGGANVLTF.

The CDR3 reads CASSGTSESTDTQYF. CDR3 sequence (DNA): TGTGCCAGCAGTGGTACTAGCGAGAGCACAGATACGCAGTATTTT. The chain combines TRBV9 with TRBJ2-3; 7 nucleotides agree with TRBD2. After removal of 5 bases from V and 0 bases from J, the junction contained 6 bases not matched to a gene. Germline V gives CDR1 SGDLS, CDR2 YYNGEE. The CDR3 runs to 15 residues.

The CDR3: CSDCPLSRAGEDEQFF. In nucleotides, the CDR3 is TGCAGCGACTGCCCTTTATCGCGGGCAGGCGAGGATGAGCAGTTCTTC. The chain is built from TRBV29-1 and TRBJ2-1, with D perhaps matching TRBD2 (5 bases). Germline V gene sequence: CDR1 SQVTM, CDR2 ANQGSEA. The CDR3 runs to 16 residues. Trimming stripped 7 bases from V and 8 bases from J, with 27 bases between.

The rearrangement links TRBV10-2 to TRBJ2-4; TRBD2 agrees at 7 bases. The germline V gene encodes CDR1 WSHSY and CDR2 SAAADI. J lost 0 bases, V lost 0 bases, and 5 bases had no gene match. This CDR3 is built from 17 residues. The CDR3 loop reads CASSESYLAVAKNIQYF. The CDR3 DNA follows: TGCGCCAGCAGTGAGTCGTATCTAGCGGTAGCCAAAAACATTCAGTACTTC.

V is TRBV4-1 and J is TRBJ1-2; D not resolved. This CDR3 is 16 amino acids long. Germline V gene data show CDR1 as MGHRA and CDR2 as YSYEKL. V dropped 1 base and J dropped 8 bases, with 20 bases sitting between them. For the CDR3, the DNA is TGCGCCAGCAGCCAAGGGGGTAGGGAGGGAGTGAGGGGCTACACCTTC. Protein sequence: CASSQGGREGVRGYTF.

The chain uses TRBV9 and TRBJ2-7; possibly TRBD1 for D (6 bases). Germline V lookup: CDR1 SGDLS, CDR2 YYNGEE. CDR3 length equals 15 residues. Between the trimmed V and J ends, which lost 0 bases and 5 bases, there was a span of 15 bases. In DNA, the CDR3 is TGTGCCAGCAGCGTAGAGTCTGGGGGCCGGGACGAGCAGTACTTC. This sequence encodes CASSVESGGRDEQYF. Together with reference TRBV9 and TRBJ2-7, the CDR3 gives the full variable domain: DSGVTQTPKHLITATGQRVTLRCSPRSGDLSVYWYQQSLDQGLQFLIQYYNGEERAKGNILERFSAQQFPDLHSELNLSSLELGDSALYFCASSVESGGRDEQYFGPGTRLTVT.

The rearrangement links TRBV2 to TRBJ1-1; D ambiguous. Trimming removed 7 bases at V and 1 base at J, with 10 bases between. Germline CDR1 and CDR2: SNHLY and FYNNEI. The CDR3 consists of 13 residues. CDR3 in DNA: TGTGCCAGCACTAGGGCCACGAACACTGAAGCTTTCTTT. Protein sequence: CASTRATNTEAFF.

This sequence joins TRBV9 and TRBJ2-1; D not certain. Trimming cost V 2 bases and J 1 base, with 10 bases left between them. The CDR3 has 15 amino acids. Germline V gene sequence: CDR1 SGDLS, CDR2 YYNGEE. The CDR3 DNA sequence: TGTGCCAGCAGCGTGATTACTACGTCCTACAATGAGCAGTTCTTC. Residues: CASSVITTSYNEQFF.

The CDR3 spells CARSDWTSGSYEQYF. The DNA for the CDR3 is TGTGCCAGAAGCGACTGGACTAGCGGGAGCTACGAGCAGTACTTC. The chain couples TRBV5-3 to TRBJ2-7, with 13 bases matching TRBD2. TRBV5-3 belongs to the ORF category, with a function that is uncertain. Trimming took 4 bases from V and 3 from J; bases not matched to a gene: 4. The CDR3 is made up of 15 amino acids.

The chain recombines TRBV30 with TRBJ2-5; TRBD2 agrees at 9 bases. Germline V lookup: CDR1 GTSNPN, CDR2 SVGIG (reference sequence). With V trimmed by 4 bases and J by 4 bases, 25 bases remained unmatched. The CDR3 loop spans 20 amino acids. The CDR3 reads CAWTRPGTTFGGRGRETQYF. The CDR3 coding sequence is TGTGCCTGGACCCGCCCCGGGACAACCTTTGGCGGGAGGGGGAGAGAGACCCAGTACTTC.

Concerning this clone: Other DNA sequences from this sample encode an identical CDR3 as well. CDR3 amino acids: CSVGTSGSAGELFF. The CDR3, as DNA: TGCAGCGTAGGGACTAGCGGGAGTGCCGGGGAGCTGTTTTTT. The chain couples TRBV29-1 to TRBJ2-2, with TRBD2 matching over 14 bases. V was clipped by 6 bases and J by 6 bases; unmatched bases: 3. Germline V gives CDR1 SQVTM, CDR2 ANQGSEA. The CDR3 is 14 residues long.

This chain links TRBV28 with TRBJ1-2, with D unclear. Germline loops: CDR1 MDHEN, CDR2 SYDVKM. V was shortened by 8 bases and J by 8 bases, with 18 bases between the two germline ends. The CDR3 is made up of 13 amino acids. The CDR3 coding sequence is TGTGCCAGCCATAAGCAGGCCCGGAGAGGCTACACCTTC. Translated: CASHKQARRGYTF.

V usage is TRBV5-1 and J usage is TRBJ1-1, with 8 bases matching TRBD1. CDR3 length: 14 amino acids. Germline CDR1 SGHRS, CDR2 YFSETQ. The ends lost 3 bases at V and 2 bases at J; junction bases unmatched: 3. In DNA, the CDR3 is TGCGCCAGCAGCTGGACAGGGACTAACACTGAAGCTTTCTTT. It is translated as CASSWTGTNTEAFF.

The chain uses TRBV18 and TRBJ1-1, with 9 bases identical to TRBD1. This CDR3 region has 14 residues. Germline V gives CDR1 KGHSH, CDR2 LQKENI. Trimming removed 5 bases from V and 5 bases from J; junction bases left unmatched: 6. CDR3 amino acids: CASSLQGAQTEAFF. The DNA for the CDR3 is TGTGCCAGCTCATTACAGGGGGCACAAACTGAAGCTTTCTTT.

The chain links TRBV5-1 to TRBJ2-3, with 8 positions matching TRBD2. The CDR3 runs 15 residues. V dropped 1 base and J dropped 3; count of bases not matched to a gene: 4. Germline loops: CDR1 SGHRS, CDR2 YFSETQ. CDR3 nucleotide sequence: TGCGCCAGCAGCTTGCAAAGCGGGGGTACAGATACGCAGTATTTT. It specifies CASSLQSGGTDTQYF.

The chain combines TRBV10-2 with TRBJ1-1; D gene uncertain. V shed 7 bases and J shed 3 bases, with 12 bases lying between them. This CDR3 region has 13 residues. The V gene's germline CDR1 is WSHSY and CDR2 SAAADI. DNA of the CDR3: TGCGCCAGCAATATAGGCGGGGACACTGAAGCTTTCTTT. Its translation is CASNIGGDTEAFF.

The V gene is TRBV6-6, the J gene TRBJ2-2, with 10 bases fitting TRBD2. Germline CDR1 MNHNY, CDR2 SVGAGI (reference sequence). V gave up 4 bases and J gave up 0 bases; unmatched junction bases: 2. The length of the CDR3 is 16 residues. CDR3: CASSSLAGANTGELFF. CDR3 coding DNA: TGTGCCAGCAGTTCCCTAGCGGGAGCGAACACCGGGGAGCTGTTTTTT.

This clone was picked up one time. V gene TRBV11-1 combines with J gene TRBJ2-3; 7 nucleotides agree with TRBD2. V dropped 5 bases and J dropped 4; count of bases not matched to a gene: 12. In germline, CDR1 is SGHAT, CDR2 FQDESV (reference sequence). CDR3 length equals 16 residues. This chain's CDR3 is CASSPKREWFADTQYF. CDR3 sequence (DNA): TGTGCCAGCAGCCCAAAGCGGGAATGGTTCGCAGATACGCAGTATTTT.